This T cell receptor beta chain was recovered during a study of blood T cells in healthy people across ages. Findings and limits, study-wide: Higher naive T cell percentage went strongly together with higher TCR beta diversity. It was held that the diversity estimates obtained from one million T cells were underestimates.

Then a second PCR, running roughly 7 to 11 cycles, was carried out with a sample-barcoded 5' primer and a J-beta primer mix. TCRdb analysed the 5' RACE reads with MiXCR anew, one entry per CDR3 protein. The table shows hundreds of thousands of distinct CDR3 sequences, with roughly 50% occurring only once. This CDR3 contains 11 residues. The V gene lost 4 bases and the J gene lost 5 bases, with 8 bases spanning the gap. Germline V gene data show CDR1 as SQVTM and CDR2 as ANQGSEA. PBMCs numbering at least 6.5 million were isolated per sample. With regard to this clonotype: Its target is unknown.

The genes are TRBV29-1 and TRBJ2-5, with no clear D. The sample was blood. The clonotype comes from a man aged 55-75 years in good health. This CDR3 is CSVGEEETQYF. The CDR3 DNA reads as TGCAGCGTTGGGGAAGAGGAGACCCAGTACTTC.